The present T cell receptor (beta chain) was sequenced within a study of blood T cell repertoires in COVID-19. Study overall: From T cells, B-cell-depleted T cells, or PBMCs came the material, which was cDNA or gDNA.

Trimming removed 5 bases at V and 6 bases at J, with 21 bases between. This CDR3 is built from 16 residues. In germline, CDR1 is SGHAT, CDR2 FQNNGV. The method was immunoSEQ multiplex PCR; TCRdb's version includes in-frame clones alone and lacks a portion of them. The sample has approximately 210,000 clones, 70% to 90% seen once; the top ten hold 6.5% to 9.5%. This sequence was found in a woman between 18 and 30 years old who had recovered from COVID-19. The sequenced material came from PBMCs or T cells enriched from blood (not recorded which). The chain has TRBV11-2 and TRBJ2-3; tentatively, D is TRBD1 (8 bases). The DNA of the CDR3 is TGTGCCAGCAGCCTACGCGGACAGGGAGGGTCGGATACGCAGTATTTT. This encodes CASSLRGQGGSDTQYF.